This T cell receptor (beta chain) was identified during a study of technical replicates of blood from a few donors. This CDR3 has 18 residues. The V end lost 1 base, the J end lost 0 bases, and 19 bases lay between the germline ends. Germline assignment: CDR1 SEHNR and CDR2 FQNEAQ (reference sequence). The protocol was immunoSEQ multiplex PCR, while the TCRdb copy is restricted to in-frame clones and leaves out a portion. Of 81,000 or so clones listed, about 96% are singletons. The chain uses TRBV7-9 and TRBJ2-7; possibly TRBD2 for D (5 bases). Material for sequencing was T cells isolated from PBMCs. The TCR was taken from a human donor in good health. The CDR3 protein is CASSLEPRGGPRSYEQYF. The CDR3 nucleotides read TGTGCCAGCAGCTTAGAGCCCCGGGGTGGTCCTCGCTCCTACGAGCAGTACTTC.